Listed below are T cell receptor beta chains from one sample, sequenced in a study of cytotoxic CD8 clonotypes in ibrutinib-treated CLL. Clones were sequenced by immunoSEQ multiplex PCR, and TCRdb holds only the in-frame ones, with some missing. This table holds some 130,000 clones, 84% found once. The sample was PBMCs, taken after 24 months of ibrutinib treatment. Every receptor here comes from a human donor with chronic lymphocytic leukemia. The CDR3 runs from the conserved cysteine through the conserved F or W. Fields, in order: V gene, J gene, CDR3 protein.

V gene: TRBV27
J gene: TRBJ2-2
CDR3 protein: CASSPSTGLPNTGELFF

V gene: TRBV29-1
J gene: TRBJ1-3
CDR3 protein: CSARTGVDGGNTIYF

V gene: TRBV30
J gene: TRBJ2-1
CDR3 protein: CAWSPGAEQFF

V gene: TRBV7-2
J gene: TRBJ2-7
CDR3 protein: CASSWRQGEDEQYF

V gene: TRBV28
J gene: TRBJ1-1
CDR3 protein: CASSLLAAREAFF

V gene: TRBV2
J gene: TRBJ2-3
CDR3 protein: CASSFTSGGDTQYF

V gene: TRBV7-9
J gene: TRBJ1-2
CDR3 protein: CASSSGGATYYGYTF

V gene: TRBV10-3
J gene: TRBJ2-7
CDR3 protein: CAISESTGLWRNEQYF

V gene: TRBV7-2
J gene: TRBJ2-3
CDR3 protein: CASSLAYTDTQYF

V gene: TRBV5-4
J gene: TRBJ1-6
CDR3 protein: CASSLGGRGNSPLHF

V gene: TRBV18
J gene: TRBJ2-7
CDR3 protein: CASSPPEDKGNYEQYF

V gene: TRBV19
J gene: TRBJ1-6
CDR3 protein: CASSNWQGASNSPLHF

V gene: TRBV28
J gene: TRBJ2-7
CDR3 protein: CASRTRTSGEQYF

V gene: TRBV19
J gene: TRBJ2-1
CDR3 protein: CASTTLGASGQSSYNEQFF

V gene: TRBV6-1
J gene: TRBJ2-3
CDR3 protein: CASSEVDGDTQYF

V gene: TRBV11-2
J gene: TRBJ2-1
CDR3 protein: CASSLDTSSYNEQFF

V gene: TRBV6-6
J gene: TRBJ2-5
CDR3 protein: CASSTYPGHFQETQYF

V gene: TRBV7-2
J gene: TRBJ1-4
CDR3 protein: CASNNRGGDEKLFF

V gene: TRBV7-2
J gene: TRBJ1-2
CDR3 protein: CASSQTDRGRNGYTF

V gene: TRBV5-1
J gene: TRBJ1-5
CDR3 protein: CASSLAAGGNQPQHF